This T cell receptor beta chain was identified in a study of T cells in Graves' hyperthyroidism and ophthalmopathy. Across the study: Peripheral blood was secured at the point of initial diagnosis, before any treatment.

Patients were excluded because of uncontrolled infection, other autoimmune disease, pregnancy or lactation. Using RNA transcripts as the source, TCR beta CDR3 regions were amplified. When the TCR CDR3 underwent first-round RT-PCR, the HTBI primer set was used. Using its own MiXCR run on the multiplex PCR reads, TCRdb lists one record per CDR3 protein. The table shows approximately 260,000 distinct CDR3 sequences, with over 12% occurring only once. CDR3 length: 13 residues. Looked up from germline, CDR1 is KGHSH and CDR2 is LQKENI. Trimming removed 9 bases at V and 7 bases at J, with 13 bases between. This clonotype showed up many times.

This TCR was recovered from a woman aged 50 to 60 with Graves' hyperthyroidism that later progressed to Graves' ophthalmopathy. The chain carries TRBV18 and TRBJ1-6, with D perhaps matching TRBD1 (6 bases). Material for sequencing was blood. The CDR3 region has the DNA TGTGCCAGTCAGGGGTTGACCAATTCACCCCTCCACTTT. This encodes CASQGLTNSPLHF.